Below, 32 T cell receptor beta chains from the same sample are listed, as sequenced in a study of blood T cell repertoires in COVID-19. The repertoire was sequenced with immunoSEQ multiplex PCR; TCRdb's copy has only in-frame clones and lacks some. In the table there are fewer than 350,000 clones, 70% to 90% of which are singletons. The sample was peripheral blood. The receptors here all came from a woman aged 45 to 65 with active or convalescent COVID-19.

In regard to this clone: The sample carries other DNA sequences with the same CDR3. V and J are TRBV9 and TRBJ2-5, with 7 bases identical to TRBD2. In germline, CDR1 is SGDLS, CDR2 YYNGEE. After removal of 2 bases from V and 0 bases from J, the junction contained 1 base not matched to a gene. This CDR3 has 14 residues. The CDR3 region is CASSVGGNQETQYF. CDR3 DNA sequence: TGTGCCAGCAGCGTCGGGGGGAACCAAGAGACCCAGTACTTC.

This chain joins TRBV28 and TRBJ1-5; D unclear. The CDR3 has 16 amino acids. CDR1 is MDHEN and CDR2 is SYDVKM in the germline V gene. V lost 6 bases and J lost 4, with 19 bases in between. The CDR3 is CASSPGSLGPNQPQHF. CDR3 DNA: TGTGCCAGCAGCCCCGGCAGTCTAGGCCCTAATCAGCCCCAGCATTTT. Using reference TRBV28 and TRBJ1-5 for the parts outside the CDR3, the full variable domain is DVKVTQSSRYLVKRTGEKVFLECVQDMDHENMFWYRQDPGLGLRLIYFSYDVKMKEKGDIPEGYSVSREKKERFSLILESASTNQTSMYLCASSPGSLGPNQPQHFGDGTRLSIL.

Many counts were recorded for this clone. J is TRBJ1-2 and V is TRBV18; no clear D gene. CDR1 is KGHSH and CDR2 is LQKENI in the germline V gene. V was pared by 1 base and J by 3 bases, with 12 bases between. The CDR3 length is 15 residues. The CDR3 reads CASSPRAEFDYGYTF. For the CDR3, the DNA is TGTGCCAGCTCACCACGTGCGGAGTTTGACTATGGCTACACCTTC. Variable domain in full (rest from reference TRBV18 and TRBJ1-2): NAGVMQNPRHLVRRRGQEARLRCSPMKGHSHVYWYRQLPEEGLKFMVYLQKENIIDESGMPKERFSAEFPKEGPSILRIQQVVRGDSAAYFCASSPRAEFDYGYTFGSGTRLTVV.

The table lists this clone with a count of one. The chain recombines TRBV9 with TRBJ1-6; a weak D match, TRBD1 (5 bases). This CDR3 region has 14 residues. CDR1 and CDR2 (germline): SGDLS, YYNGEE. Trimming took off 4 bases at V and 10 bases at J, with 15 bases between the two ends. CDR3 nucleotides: TGTGCCAGCAGCCCCCCTTCGGGGGAATCACCCCTCCACTTT. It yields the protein CASSPPSGESPLHF.

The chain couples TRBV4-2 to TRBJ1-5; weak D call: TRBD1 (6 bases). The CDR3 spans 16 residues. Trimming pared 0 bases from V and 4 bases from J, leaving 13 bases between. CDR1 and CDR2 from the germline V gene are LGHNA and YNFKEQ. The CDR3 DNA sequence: TGTGCCAGCAGCCAAGATTTTGGCAGGGGAAATCAGCCCCAGCATTTT. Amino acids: CASSQDFGRGNQPQHF.

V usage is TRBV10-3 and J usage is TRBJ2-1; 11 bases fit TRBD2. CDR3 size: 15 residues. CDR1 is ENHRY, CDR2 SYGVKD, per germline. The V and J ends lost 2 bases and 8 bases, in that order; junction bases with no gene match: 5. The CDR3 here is CAISEALAGVDEQFF. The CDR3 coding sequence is TGTGCCATCAGTGAGGCACTAGCGGGAGTGGATGAGCAGTTCTTC.

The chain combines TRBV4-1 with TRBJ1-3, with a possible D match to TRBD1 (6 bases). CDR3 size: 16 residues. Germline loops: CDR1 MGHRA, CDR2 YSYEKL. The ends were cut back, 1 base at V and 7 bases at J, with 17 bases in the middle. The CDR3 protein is CASSQVLAGVANTIYF. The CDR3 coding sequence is TGCGCCAGCAGCCAAGTCCTGGCAGGGGTGGCGAACACCATATATTTT.

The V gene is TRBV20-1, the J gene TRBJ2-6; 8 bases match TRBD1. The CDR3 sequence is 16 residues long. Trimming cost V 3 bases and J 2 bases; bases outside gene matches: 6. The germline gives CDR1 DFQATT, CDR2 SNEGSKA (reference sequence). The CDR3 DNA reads TGCAGTGCTAGTCGGCAGGGGGCGGCTGGGGCCAACGTCCTGACTTTC. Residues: CSASRQGAAGANVLTF.

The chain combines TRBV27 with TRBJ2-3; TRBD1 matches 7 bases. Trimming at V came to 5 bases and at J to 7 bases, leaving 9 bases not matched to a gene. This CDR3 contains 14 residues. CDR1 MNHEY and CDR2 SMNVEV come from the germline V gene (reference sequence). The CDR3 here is CASSRQGRYNTQYF. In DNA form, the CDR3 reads TGTGCCAGCAGTCGACAGGGTAGGTATAATACGCAGTATTTT.

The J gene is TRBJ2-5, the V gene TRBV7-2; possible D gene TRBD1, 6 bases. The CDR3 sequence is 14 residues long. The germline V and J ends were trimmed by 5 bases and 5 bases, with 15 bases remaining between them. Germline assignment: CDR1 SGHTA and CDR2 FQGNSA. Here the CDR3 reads CASSHPRGQETQYF. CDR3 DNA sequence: TGTGCCAGCAGCCATCCCAGGGGTCAGGAGACCCAGTACTTC.

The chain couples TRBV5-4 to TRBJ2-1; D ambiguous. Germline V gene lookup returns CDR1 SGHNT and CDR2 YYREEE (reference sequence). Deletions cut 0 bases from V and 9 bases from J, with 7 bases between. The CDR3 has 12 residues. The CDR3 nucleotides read TGTGCCAGCAGCTTGGACTACTCTGAGCAGTTCTTC. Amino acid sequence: CASSLDYSEQFF. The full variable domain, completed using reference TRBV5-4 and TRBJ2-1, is ETGVTQSPTHLIKTRGQQVTLRCSSQSGHNTVSWYQQALGQGPQFIFQYYREEENGRGNFPPRFSGLQFPNYSSELNVNALELDDSALYLCASSLDYSEQFFGPGTRLTVL.

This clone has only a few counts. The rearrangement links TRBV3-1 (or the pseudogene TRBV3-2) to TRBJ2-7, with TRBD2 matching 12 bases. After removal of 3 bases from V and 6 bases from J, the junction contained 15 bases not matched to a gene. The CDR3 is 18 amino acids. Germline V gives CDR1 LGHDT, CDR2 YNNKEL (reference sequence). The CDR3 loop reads CASSQTTASGRAIGEQYF. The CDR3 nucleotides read TGTGCCAGCAGCCAGACGACAGCTAGCGGGAGGGCTATCGGCGAGCAGTACTTC.

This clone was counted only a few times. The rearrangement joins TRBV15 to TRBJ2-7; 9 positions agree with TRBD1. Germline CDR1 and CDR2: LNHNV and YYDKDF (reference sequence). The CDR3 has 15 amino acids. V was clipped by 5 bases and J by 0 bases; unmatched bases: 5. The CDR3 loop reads CATSPGTGFSYEQYF. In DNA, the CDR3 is TGTGCCACCAGCCCGGGGACAGGGTTCTCCTACGAGCAGTACTTC.

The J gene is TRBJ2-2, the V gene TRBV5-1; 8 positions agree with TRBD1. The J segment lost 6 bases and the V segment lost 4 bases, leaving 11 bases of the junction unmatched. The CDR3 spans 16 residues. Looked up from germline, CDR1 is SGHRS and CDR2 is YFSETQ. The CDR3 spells CASSIWTGRSAGELFF. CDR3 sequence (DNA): TGCGCCAGCAGCATCTGGACAGGGAGGTCAGCCGGGGAGCTGTTTTTT.

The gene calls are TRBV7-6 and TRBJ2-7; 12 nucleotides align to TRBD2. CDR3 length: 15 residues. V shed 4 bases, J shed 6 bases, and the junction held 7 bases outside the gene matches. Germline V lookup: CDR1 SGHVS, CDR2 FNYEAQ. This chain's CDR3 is CASSSLTSGRSEQYF. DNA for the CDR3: TGTGCCAGCAGCTCATTGACTAGCGGGAGAAGCGAGCAGTACTTC. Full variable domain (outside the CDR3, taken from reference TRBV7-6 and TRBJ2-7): GAGVSQSPRYKVTKRGQDVALRCDPISGHVSLYWYRQALGQGPEFLTYFNYEAQQDKSGLPNDRFSAERPEGSISTLTIQRTEQRDSAMYRCASSSLTSGRSEQYFGPGTRLTVT.

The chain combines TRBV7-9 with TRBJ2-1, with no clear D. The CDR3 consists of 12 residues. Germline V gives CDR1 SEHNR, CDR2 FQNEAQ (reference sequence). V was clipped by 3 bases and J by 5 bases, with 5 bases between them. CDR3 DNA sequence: TGTGCCAGCAGCTTTACTAACAATGAGCAGTTCTTC. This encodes CASSFTNNEQFF.

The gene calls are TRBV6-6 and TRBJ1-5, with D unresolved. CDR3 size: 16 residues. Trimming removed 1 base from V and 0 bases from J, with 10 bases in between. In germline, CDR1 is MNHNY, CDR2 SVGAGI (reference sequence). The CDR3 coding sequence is TGTGCCAGCAGTTACTTACACGATTATAGCAATCAGCCCCAGCATTTT. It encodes CASSYLHDYSNQPQHF.

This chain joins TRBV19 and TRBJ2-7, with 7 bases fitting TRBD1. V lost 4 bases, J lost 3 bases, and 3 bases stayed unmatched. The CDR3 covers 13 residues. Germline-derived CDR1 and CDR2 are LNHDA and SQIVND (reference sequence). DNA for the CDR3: TGTGCCAGTAGTAGGAGGACAGGCTACGAGCAGTACTTC. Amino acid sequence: CASSRRTGYEQYF.

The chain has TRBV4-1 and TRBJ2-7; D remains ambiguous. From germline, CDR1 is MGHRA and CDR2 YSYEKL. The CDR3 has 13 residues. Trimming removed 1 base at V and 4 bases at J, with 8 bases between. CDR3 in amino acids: CASSQVNGYEQYF. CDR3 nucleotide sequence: TGCGCCAGCAGCCAAGTCAACGGGTACGAGCAGTACTTC.

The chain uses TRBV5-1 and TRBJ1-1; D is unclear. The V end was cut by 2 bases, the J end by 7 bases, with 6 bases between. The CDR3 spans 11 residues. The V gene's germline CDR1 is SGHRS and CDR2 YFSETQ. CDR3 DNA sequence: TGCGCCAGCAGCTTTTCAGGTGAAGCTTTCTTT. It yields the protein CASSFSGEAFF.

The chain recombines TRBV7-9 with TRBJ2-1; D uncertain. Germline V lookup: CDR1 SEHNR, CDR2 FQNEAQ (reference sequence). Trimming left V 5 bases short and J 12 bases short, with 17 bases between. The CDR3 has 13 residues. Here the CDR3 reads CASSTGDFWRQFF. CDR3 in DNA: TGTGCCAGCAGCACCGGAGATTTTTGGAGGCAGTTCTTC.

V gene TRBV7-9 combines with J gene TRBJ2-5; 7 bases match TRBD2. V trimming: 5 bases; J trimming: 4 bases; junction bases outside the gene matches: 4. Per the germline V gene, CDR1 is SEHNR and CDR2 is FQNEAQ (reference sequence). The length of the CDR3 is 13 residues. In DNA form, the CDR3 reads TGTGCCAGCAGCCAGGGACTATCAGAGACCCAGTACTTC. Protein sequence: CASSQGLSETQYF.

Here the CDR3 reads CASSLQGPPDTQYF. The CDR3, as DNA: TGTGCCAGCAGTTTACAGGGTCCCCCAGATACGCAGTATTTT. The chain recombines TRBV27 with TRBJ2-3; possibly TRBD1 for D (5 bases). V was shortened by 2 bases and J by 4 bases, with 10 bases between the two germline ends. Germline lookup yields CDR1 MNHEY and CDR2 SMNVEV (reference sequence). This CDR3 comprises 14 residues.

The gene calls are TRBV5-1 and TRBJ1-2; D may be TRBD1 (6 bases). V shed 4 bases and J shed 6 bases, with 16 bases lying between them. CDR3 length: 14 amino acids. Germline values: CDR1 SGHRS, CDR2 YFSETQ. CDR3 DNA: TGCGCCAGCAGCATCAACCCAGGGGACAATGGCTACACCTTC. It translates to CASSINPGDNGYTF.

The CDR3 coding sequence is TGTGCCAGCAGTCCCCCCGCAATGCGGACCTACGAGCAGTACTTC. Translated: CASSPPAMRTYEQYF. The rearrangement joins TRBV28 to TRBJ2-7; D remains unclear. Germline CDR1 MDHEN, CDR2 SYDVKM. This CDR3 is 15 amino acids long. The germline V and J ends were trimmed by 5 bases and 2 bases, with 16 bases remaining between them. The complete variable domain, with remaining parts taken from reference TRBV28 and TRBJ2-7, reads DVKVTQSSRYLVKRTGEKVFLECVQDMDHENMFWYRQDPGLGLRLIYFSYDVKMKEKGDIPEGYSVSREKKERFSLILESASTNQTSMYLCASSPPAMRTYEQYFGPGTRLTVT.

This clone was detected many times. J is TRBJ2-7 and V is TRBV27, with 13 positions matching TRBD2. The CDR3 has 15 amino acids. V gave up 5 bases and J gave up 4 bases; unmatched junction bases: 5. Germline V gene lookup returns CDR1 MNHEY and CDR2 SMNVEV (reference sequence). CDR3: CASSAWTSGSYEQYF. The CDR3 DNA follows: TGTGCCAGCAGTGCCTGGACTAGCGGGAGTTACGAGCAGTACTTC.

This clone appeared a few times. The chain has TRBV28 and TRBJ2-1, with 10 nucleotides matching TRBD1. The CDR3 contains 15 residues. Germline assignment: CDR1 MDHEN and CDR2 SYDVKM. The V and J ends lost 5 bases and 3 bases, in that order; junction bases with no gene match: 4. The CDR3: CASSRQGALYNEQFF. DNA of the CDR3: TGTGCCAGCAGTCGACAGGGGGCTCTCTACAATGAGCAGTTCTTC. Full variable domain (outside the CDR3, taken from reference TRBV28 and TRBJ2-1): DVKVTQSSRYLVKRTGEKVFLECVQDMDHENMFWYRQDPGLGLRLIYFSYDVKMKEKGDIPEGYSVSREKKERFSLILESASTNQTSMYLCASSRQGALYNEQFFGPGTRLTVL.

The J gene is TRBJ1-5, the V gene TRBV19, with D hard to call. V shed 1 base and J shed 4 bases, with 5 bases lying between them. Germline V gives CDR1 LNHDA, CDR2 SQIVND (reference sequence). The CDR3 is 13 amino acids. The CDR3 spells CASSIGRNQPQHF. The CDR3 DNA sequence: TGTGCCAGTAGTATAGGTAGAAATCAGCCCCAGCATTTT. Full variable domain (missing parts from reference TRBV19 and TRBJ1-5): DGGITQSPKYLFRKEGQNVTLSCEQNLNHDAMYWYRQDPGQGLRLIYYSQIVNDFQKGDIAEGYSVSREKKESFPLTVTSAQKNPTAFYLCASSIGRNQPQHFGDGTRLSIL.

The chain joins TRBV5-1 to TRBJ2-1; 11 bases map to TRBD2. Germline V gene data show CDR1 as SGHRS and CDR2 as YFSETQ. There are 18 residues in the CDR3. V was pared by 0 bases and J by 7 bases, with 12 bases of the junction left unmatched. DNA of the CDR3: TGCGCCAGCAGCTTGGGTCTAGCGGGAGGCTTGGGTAAGAATGAGCAGTTCTTC. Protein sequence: CASSLGLAGGLGKNEQFF.

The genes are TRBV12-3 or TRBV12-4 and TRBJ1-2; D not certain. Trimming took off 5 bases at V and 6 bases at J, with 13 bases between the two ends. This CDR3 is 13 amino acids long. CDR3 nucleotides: TGTGCCAGCAGTCACGACTGGGGAGATGGCTACACCTTC. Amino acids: CASSHDWGDGYTF.

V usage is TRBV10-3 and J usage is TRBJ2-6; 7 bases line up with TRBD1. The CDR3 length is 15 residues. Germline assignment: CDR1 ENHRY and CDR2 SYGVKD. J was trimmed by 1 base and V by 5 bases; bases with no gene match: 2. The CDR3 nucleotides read TGTGCCATCAGTAGACAGGGTTCTGGGGCCAACGTCCTGACTTTC. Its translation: CAISRQGSGANVLTF.

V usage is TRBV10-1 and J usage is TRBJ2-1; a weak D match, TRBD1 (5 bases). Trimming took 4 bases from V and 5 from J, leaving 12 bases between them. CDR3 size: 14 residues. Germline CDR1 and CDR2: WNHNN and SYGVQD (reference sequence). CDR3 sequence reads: CASSAVGLNNEQFF. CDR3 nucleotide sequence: TGCGCCAGCAGTGCCGTGGGGCTAAACAATGAGCAGTTCTTC.